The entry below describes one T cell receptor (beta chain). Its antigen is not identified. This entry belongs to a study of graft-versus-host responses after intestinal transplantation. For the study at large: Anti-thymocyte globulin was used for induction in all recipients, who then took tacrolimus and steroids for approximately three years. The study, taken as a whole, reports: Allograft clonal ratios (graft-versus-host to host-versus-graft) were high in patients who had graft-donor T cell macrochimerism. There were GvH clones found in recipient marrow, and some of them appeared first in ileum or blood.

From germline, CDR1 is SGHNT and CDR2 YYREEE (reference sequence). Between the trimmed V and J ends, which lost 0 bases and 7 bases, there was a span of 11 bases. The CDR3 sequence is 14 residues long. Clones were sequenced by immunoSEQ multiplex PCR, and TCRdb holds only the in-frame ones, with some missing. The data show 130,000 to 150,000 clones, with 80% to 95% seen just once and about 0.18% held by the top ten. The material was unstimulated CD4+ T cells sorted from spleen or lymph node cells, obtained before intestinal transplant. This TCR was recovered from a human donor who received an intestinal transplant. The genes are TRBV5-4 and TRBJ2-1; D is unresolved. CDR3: CASSLEPNKNEQFF. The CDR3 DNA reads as TGTGCCAGCAGCTTGGAGCCAAATAAGAATGAGCAGTTCTTC.